This T cell receptor (beta chain) was captured in a study of blood T cells in healthy people across ages (dated by TCRdb to the mid-2010s). Some background on the complete study: In model experiments, roughly one uniquely barcoded TCR beta cDNA molecule per two T cells was captured by template switching. Age-related changes in TCR beta repertoire diversity were measured in the study by deep sequencing normalized with unique cDNA molecular identifiers. The donors were divided into four age groups: young (average approximately 16 years), middle-aged (roughly 42), aged (around 67) and long-lived (approximately 74). To avoid experimental bias, donors of different ages were spread randomly across the sequencing lanes. For two donors (one aged 18 to 29 and one aged 80 or older), the study analyzed two additional independent replicas of 1 million unique cDNA reads from the same blood draw. Overall study results and their limits: Since profiling was done on bulk unsorted PBMCs, naive and antigen-experienced compartments could not be conclusively compared. A strong correlation was found between observed TCR beta diversity and the percentage of naive T cells measured by flow cytometry. Total diversity estimates from one million sequenced T cells were considered lower bounds and underestimates. Compared with the aged group, the long-lived group had more naive CD4+ T cells, fewer expanded clones and increased TCR diversity, suggesting age selection. As age increased, observed TCR beta diversity per million T cells dropped in a roughly linear way, and a significant reduction was already evident by age 40. The CMV infection status of donors was not known, potentially confounding age-related changes in expanded clonotypes.

Its CDR3 holds 13 amino acids, cysteine through phenylalanine. The entry retains the CDR3 DNA only, 39 bases that are in frame from base 1. Cut back by 6 bases and 4 bases, the V and J ends lie 15 bases apart. The germline V gene (reference sequence) sets CDR1 to DFQATT and CDR2 to SNEGSKA. The sample holds a few counts of this clonotype. Its antigen has not been determined. Per-nucleotide qualities are absent, and no much larger clonotype sits a single base away. The donors were 40 or so Caucasian individuals from Russia, aged roughly 6 to 95 years, who were systemically healthy. Each donor gave 9.5 to 10 milliliters of peripheral blood, drawn into EDTA-treated Vacutainer tubes. PBMCs were isolated by Ficoll-Paque density-gradient centrifugation, with at least 7 million obtained per sample. Trizol reagent was used to extract total RNA from PBMCs, with at least 6 micrograms per sample. For every donor, flow cytometry on a PBMC aliquot measured the percentage of naive CD45RAhigh/CD27high T cells.

Receptors were amplified or captured by 5' RACE. Reads for this sample came from an Illumina HiSeq 2500. A second PCR of about 7 to 12 cycles was run with a J-beta primer mix and a sample-barcoded 5' primer. A unique molecular identifier was introduced onto each TCR beta cDNA molecule by a template-switch 5' adaptor carrying 12 random nucleotides. Each sample yielded at least 2.5 million CDR3-containing paired-end reads. All of the RNA was converted into first-strand cDNA using the Mint cDNA synthesis kit, with a TRBC-specific oligonucleotide serving as the primer. After uracil-DNA glycosylase treatment, a first 18-cycle PCR used universal primers M1SS and BC2_uni_R on all cDNA. The paper's data handling went like this. Normalization of each sample was performed by random selection of 1 million high-quality reads, each carrying a distinct molecular identifier. Instead of being binned into consensus sequences, reads that shared molecular identifiers were thrown out. CDR3 identification, clonotype clustering and error correction used MiTCR with a Q25 quality threshold and the strictest error-elimination algorithm. A nonparametric unseen species model using Euler transformation provided a lower-bound estimate of total TCR beta diversity. TCRdb passed the public sequencing reads through fastp at Q25 and MiXCR, retaining productive beta sequences. CDR3 protein duplicates are merged, each entry listing the most common genes and DNA. The V and J calls, along with clone size, are taken from TCRdb and not from the paper's own processing. The sample yields 1.5 million to 2 million distinct CDR3 sequences; roughly 49% were counted once. The ten largest clones represent around 2.1% of the sample.

The rearrangement joined TRBV20-1 to TRBJ1-2; the D gene is possibly TRBD1, with 6 bases matching. The clonotype was recovered from a woman in her thirties or forties in good health. Sequencing was carried out using blood. The CDR3: CSAGPGTSYGYTF. The sequenced DNA is TGCAGTGCGGGACCTGGGACAAGCTATGGCTACACCTTC.